Below, one T cell receptor (beta chain) is given with its context. Its antigen is undetermined. This specimen belongs to a study of T cell responses to AZD1222 COVID-19 vaccine. Broader study findings: Recipients of AZD1222 seropositive at baseline numbered only 5 or 6. Clonal diversity may have been underestimated, and the donors were mostly white British, with more females than males. Regions 160-218 and 743-854 dominated among vaccine-associated CD4 TCRs spanning spike.

Researchers grouped second doses given at about 4 or about 12 weeks into one pool. Repertoires were generated with immunoSEQ multiplex PCR, while TCRdb's copy carries only in-frame clones and drops some. The sample includes 150,000 to 200,000 clones, more than 85% of them seen just once. Germline lookup yields CDR1 SGHAT and CDR2 FQDESV (reference sequence). Trimming took 1 base from V and 1 from J, leaving 10 bases between them. This CDR3 comprises 15 residues. The TCR was taken from an adult who received the AZD1222 COVID-19 vaccine. The gene calls are TRBV11-1 and TRBJ1-2, with D hard to call. Sequencing used peripheral blood, obtained 28 days after the second AZD1222 dose. The DNA for the CDR3 is TGTGCCAGCAGCTTAGGACCCAGTCTTAACTATGGCTACACCTTC. Translation: CASSLGPSLNYGYTF.